One sample yielded the 6 T cell receptor beta chains listed below, sequenced in a study of shared T cell receptors in the human thymus. Method: immunoSEQ multiplex PCR; TCRdb's copy keeps in-frame clones and lacks some. This table has around 68,000 clones, about 96% appearing once. Material: thymocytes. Receptors originate from a human donor.

The rearrangement links TRBV21-1 to TRBJ2-5. TRBV21-1 is listed as a pseudogene. The CDR3 covers 11 residues. CDR3 sequence: CAPQGWGSQYF. CDR3 coding DNA: TGTGCCCCCCAAGGTTGGGGAAGCCAGTACTTC.

The rearrangement joins TRBV7-9 to TRBJ2-3; 8 bases are a match to TRBD2. The CDR3 runs 18 residues. Looked up from germline, CDR1 is SEHNR and CDR2 is FQNEAQ (reference sequence). V gave up 4 bases and J gave up 5 bases; unmatched junction bases: 17. CDR3 loop: CASSSRARPGGQEDTQYF. CDR3 DNA sequence: TGTGCCAGCAGCTCCCGAGCTCGACCGGGGGGGCAGGAAGATACGCAGTATTTT.

The chain couples TRBV12-5 to TRBJ1-3; D is ambiguous. This CDR3 contains 14 residues. V was cut by 0 bases and J by 4 bases, with 7 bases left in between. Germline loops: CDR1 LGHNT, CDR2 FRNRAP. CDR3 coding DNA: TGTGCTAGTGGTTTGGTGGTATCCGGAAACACCATATATTTT. Its translation: CASGLVVSGNTIYF.

In its sample, this clone was seen a few times. The chain uses TRBV19 and TRBJ1-5; D possibly corresponds to TRBD1 (6 bases). V gave up 5 bases and J gave up 5 bases, with 13 bases separating them. Germline CDR1 reads LNHDA; CDR2 reads SQIVND (reference sequence). The CDR3 contains 14 residues. The CDR3 nucleotides read TGTGCCAGTAGTCCTAGGGGGGGTGATCAGCCCCAGCATTTT. Translated, it gives CASSPRGGDQPQHF.

CDR3 residues: CASSVTGISYEQYF. The CDR3 DNA reads TGTGCCAGCAGCGTTACAGGTATATCCTACGAGCAGTACTTC. The chain recombines TRBV7-2 with TRBJ2-7; weak D call: TRBD1 (5 bases). The V end was cut by 5 bases, the J end by 1 base, with 12 bases between. In germline, CDR1 is SGHTA, CDR2 FQGNSA. The CDR3 is 14 residues long.

The V call is TRBV4-1, the J call TRBJ1-1; 9 positions match TRBD1. The CDR3 runs to 14 residues. The V and J ends lost 3 bases and 2 bases, in that order; junction bases with no gene match: 1. Germline V gives CDR1 MGHRA, CDR2 YSYEKL. The CDR3 DNA reads TGCGCCAGCAGCCAGGGACAGGGAAACACTGAAGCTTTCTTT. Encoded protein: CASSQGQGNTEAFF.